Below, 24 T cell receptor beta chains from the same sample are listed, as sequenced in a study of CD8 T cells in ankylosing spondylitis. TCRdb itself ran the 5' RACE reads through MiXCR, one entry per CDR3 protein. The sample has about 220,000 distinct CDR3 sequences, under 12% seen once. Sequenced sample: blood, either unsorted or a sorted T cell fraction (not recorded which). These receptors came from a male donor with ankylosing spondylitis or in good health (not recorded which).

This clonotype was detected ten times or more. The CDR3, as DNA: TGCAGCGTCCTCGGGACTGCGACTAGCACAGATACGCAGTATTTT. Its protein product is CSVLGTATSTDTQYF. This sequence joins TRBV29-1 and TRBJ2-3; a weak D match, TRBD2 (6 bases). This CDR3 contains 15 residues. Germline loops: CDR1 SQVTM, CDR2 ANQGSEA. The V end lost 6 bases, the J end lost 0 bases, and 16 bases lay between the germline ends.

This sequence joins TRBV12-3 or TRBV12-4 and TRBJ1-5; unclear D gene. This CDR3 comprises 14 residues. Trimming cost V 2 bases and J 6 bases, with 11 bases left between them. CDR3 loop: CASSLLAEGQPQHF. Here the CDR3 DNA reads TGTGCCAGCAGTTTACTGGCTGAAGGTCAGCCCCAGCATTTT.

This clonotype was detected many times. The chain uses TRBV7-9 and TRBJ2-5; TRBD2 matches 11 bases. With V trimmed by 6 bases and J by 2 bases, 8 bases remained unmatched. The CDR3 is 16 residues long. Looked up from germline, CDR1 is SEHNR and CDR2 is FQNEAQ (reference sequence). CDR3 nucleotides: TGTGCCAGCAGGTTGACTAGCGGGGCCTCTCAAGAGACCCAGTACTTC. Translated, it gives CASRLTSGASQETQYF.

In this sample, this clonotype turned up a few times. The chain employs TRBV5-1 and TRBJ2-2, with D possibly TRBD2 on 6 matching bases. This CDR3 spans 16 amino acids. CDR1 SGHRS and CDR2 YFSETQ come from the germline V gene. Trimming shortened V by 2 bases and J by 5 bases, and 16 bases separated the two germline ends. DNA of the CDR3: TGCGCCAGCAGCTTACGAATAGGAGGGAGGACCGGGGAGCTGTTTTTT. It specifies CASSLRIGGRTGELFF.

This clonotype was detected ten times or more. The CDR3, as DNA: TGTGCCAGCAGAGTGTCCGGGAGTGATGGCTACACCTTC. It yields the protein CASRVSGSDGYTF. The rearrangement links TRBV12-3 or TRBV12-4 to TRBJ1-2; D gene ambiguous. Trimming removed 6 bases from V and 6 bases from J, with 14 bases in between. The CDR3 extends over 13 amino acids.

The chain has TRBV11-2 and TRBJ2-5; no clear D. Per the germline V gene, CDR1 is SGHAT and CDR2 is FQNNGV. The CDR3 totals 16 residues. The ends were cut back, 5 bases at V and 0 bases at J, with 16 bases in the middle. In DNA form, the CDR3 reads TGTGCCAGCAGCCATTCCCTAACGACGGACCAAGAGACCCAGTACTTC. Translating it yields CASSHSLTTDQETQYF.

A few counts support this clonotype. This chain's CDR3 is CASRVGGLAQETQYF. DNA of the CDR3: TGTGCCAGCAGGGTGGGTGGACTAGCCCAAGAGACCCAGTACTTC. The chain has TRBV12-3 or TRBV12-4 and TRBJ2-5; 8 bases are shared with TRBD2. This CDR3 region has 15 residues. Germline trimming cut 6 bases from V and 1 base from J; bases unmatched to any gene: 7.

This clonotype was observed at least ten times. The chain recombines TRBV29-1 with TRBJ2-2; possibly TRBD1 or TRBD2 for D (5 bases each). Germline CDR1 and CDR2: SQVTM and ANQGSEA. V was clipped by 5 bases and J by 2 bases, with 12 bases between them. The CDR3 is 14 amino acids. DNA of the CDR3: TGCAGCGTTCCGGGACGGGGAAACACCGGGGAGCTGTTTTTT. Translation: CSVPGRGNTGELFF.

Points on this clonotype: This may stem from a read error, because a much larger clone lies one nucleotide away. The J gene is TRBJ2-5, the V gene TRBV28; 12 bases line up with TRBD2. CDR1 is MDHEN and CDR2 is SYDVKM in the germline V gene. This CDR3 is built from 20 residues. For the CDR3, the DNA is TGTGCCAGCAGTTCCCCTCTAGCGGGGGGGCTTGGGGGTAACCAAGAGACCCAGTCCTTC. It translates to CASSSPLAGGLGGNQETQSF.

This chain joins TRBV7-2 and TRBJ2-3; perhaps TRBD2 as D (6 bases). Germline V gene data show CDR1 as SGHTA and CDR2 as FQGNSA. The CDR3 contains 17 residues. Trimming removed 0 bases from V and 3 bases from J, with 16 bases in between. This chain's CDR3 is CASSLAGTGTGTDTQYF. The CDR3 DNA follows: TGTGCCAGCAGCTTAGCGGGAACCGGGACTGGAACAGATACGCAGTATTTT.

Ten or more counts support this clonotype. CDR3 coding DNA: TGCGCCAGCAGCCCCTGGTCAGGGGCGGATTTTGGGGGGGCCAACGTCCTGACTTTC. This sequence encodes CASSPWSGADFGGANVLTF. The chain has TRBV5-1 and TRBJ2-6, with D possibly matching TRBD1 (6 bases). Trimming took off 4 bases at V and 4 bases at J, with 24 bases between the two ends. This CDR3 comprises 19 residues. The germline gives CDR1 SGHRS, CDR2 YFSETQ. The complete variable domain, with remaining parts taken from reference TRBV5-1 and TRBJ2-6, reads KAGVTQTPRYLIKTRGQQVTLSCSPISGHRSVSWYQQTPGQGLQFLFEYFSETQRNKGNFPGRFSGRQFSNSRSEMNVSTLELGDSALYLCASSPWSGADFGGANVLTFGAGSRLTVL.

This clonotype has at least ten counts. J is TRBJ1-1 and V is TRBV20-1; D remains unclear. The CDR3 runs to 15 residues. Germline CDR1 is DFQATT and CDR2 is SNEGSKA (reference sequence). Trimming cost V 4 bases and J 0 bases, with 15 bases left between them. Here the CDR3 reads CSAIRLALVNTEAFF. The DNA for the CDR3 is TGCAGTGCTATCCGACTGGCTCTTGTGAACACTGAAGCTTTCTTT.

This clonotype was counted ten times or more. The V and J genes are TRBV4-2 and TRBJ1-1, with D possibly being TRBD1 (6 bases). The CDR3 has 16 amino acids. V was trimmed by 3 bases and J by 3 bases, leaving 17 bases between them. Germline assignment: CDR1 LGHNA and CDR2 YNFKEQ. In DNA, the CDR3 is TGTGCCAGCAGCCACCCCAGGGTGAGGGGGGACACTGAAGCTTTCTTT. This codes for CASSHPRVRGDTEAFF.

This clonotype turned up a few times. The J gene is TRBJ2-1, the V gene TRBV7-3, with D possibly TRBD1 on 5 matching bases. This CDR3 comprises 17 residues. Germline V gene sequence: CDR1 SGHTA, CDR2 FQGTGA. Trimming took 1 base from V and 2 from J, leaving 15 bases between them. The CDR3 loop is CASSLKRQGMTYNEQFF. CDR3 coding DNA: TGTGCCAGCAGCTTAAAGCGCCAGGGAATGACCTACAATGAGCAGTTCTTC.

CDR3 region: CASSPTGIGNTIYF. Written as DNA, the CDR3 is TGTGCCAGCAGCCCAACAGGGATTGGAAACACCATATATTTT. The rearrangement uses TRBV7-9 and TRBJ1-3; D is possibly TRBD1 (6 bases). V was shortened by 5 bases and J by 3 bases, with 11 bases between the two germline ends. CDR1 is SEHNR, CDR2 FQNEAQ, per germline (reference sequence). The CDR3 is 14 residues long.

This clonotype was detected many times. This chain connects TRBV18 to TRBJ1-5; possibly TRBD1 for D (5 bases). Trimming took off 0 bases at V and 3 bases at J, with 9 bases between the two ends. This CDR3 comprises 15 residues. The germline gives CDR1 KGHSH, CDR2 LQKENI. CDR3 DNA sequence: TGTGCCAGCTCACCACCGGGGGACCTCAATCAGCCCCAGCATTTT. Protein: CASSPPGDLNQPQHF.

The chain links TRBV20-1 to TRBJ2-1; TRBD1 is a possible D gene (5 bases). The CDR3 covers 19 residues. V was shortened by 1 base and J by 3 bases, with 25 bases between the two germline ends. Germline V lookup: CDR1 DFQATT, CDR2 SNEGSKA (reference sequence). CDR3 loop: CSARALGLDPDPIYNEQFF. CDR3 bases: TGCAGTGCTAGAGCCCTGGGGCTGGACCCGGACCCGATCTACAATGAGCAGTTCTTC.

This clonotype was found many times. J is TRBJ2-2 and V is TRBV7-3, with D perhaps matching TRBD1 (5 bases). The CDR3 contains 17 residues. CDR1 SGHTA and CDR2 FQGTGA come from the germline V gene. V lost 5 bases and J lost 2, with 18 bases in between. CDR3 nucleotides: TGTGCCAGCAGCCCCCAGGTCCTGACAGCCAACACCGGGGAGCTGTTTTTT. It codes for CASSPQVLTANTGELFF. Filled out from reference TRBV7-3 and TRBJ2-2, the complete variable domain reads GAGVSQTPSNKVTEKGKYVELRCDPISGHTALYWYRQSLGQGPEFLIYFQGTGAADDSGLPNDRFFAVRPEGSVSTLKIQRTERGDSAVYLCASSPQVLTANTGELFFGEGSRLTVL.

This clonotype was seen ten or more times. The chain has TRBV5-1 and TRBJ2-2, with a weak D call TRBD2 (5 bases). CDR3 length equals 16 residues. V lost 1 base, J lost 8 bases, and 18 bases lay in between. Germline V lookup: CDR1 SGHRS, CDR2 YFSETQ. The CDR3 DNA reads TGCGCCAGCAGCTTGTTACGTAGCGCCCCGACGGGGGAGCTGTTTTTT. It is translated as CASSLLRSAPTGELFF. The full variable domain, in which reference TRBV5-1 and TRBJ2-2 provide the parts outside the CDR3, is KAGVTQTPRYLIKTRGQQVTLSCSPISGHRSVSWYQQTPGQGLQFLFEYFSETQRNKGNFPGRFSGRQFSNSRSEMNVSTLELGDSALYLCASSLLRSAPTGELFFGEGSRLTVL.

The chain has TRBV19 and TRBJ2-1; perhaps D is TRBD1 or TRBD2 (5 bases each). The CDR3 totals 14 residues. V lost 10 bases to trimming and J lost 8 bases, with 21 bases between them. Germline CDR1 is LNHDA and CDR2 is SQIVND (reference sequence). The CDR3 DNA reads TGTGCCACCTCCGGGACCCCAAGGGTCGATGAGCAGTTCTTC. It is translated as CATSGTPRVDEQFF. Drawing the rest from reference TRBV19 and TRBJ2-1, the complete variable domain is DGGITQSPKYLFRKEGQNVTLSCEQNLNHDAMYWYRQDPGQGLRLIYYSQIVNDFQKGDIAEGYSVSREKKESFPLTVTSAQKNPTAFYLCATSGTPRVDEQFFGPGTRLTVL.

The chain combines TRBV15 with TRBJ2-3; 10 bases map to TRBD2. The J segment lost 4 bases and the V segment lost 3 bases, leaving 4 bases of the junction unmatched. CDR3 length: 15 residues. Germline V CDR1 and CDR2: LNHNV, YYDKDF (reference sequence). The CDR3 reads CATSSASGGADTQYF. CDR3 DNA: TGTGCCACCAGCAGTGCTAGCGGGGGTGCAGATACGCAGTATTTT.

The gene calls are TRBV7-6 and TRBJ2-1, with TRBD2 as a possible D gene (7 bases). The V gene's germline CDR1 is SGHVS and CDR2 FNYEAQ. The CDR3 sequence is 18 residues long. The germline V and J ends were trimmed by 1 base and 0 bases, with 16 bases remaining between them. The chain's CDR3 is CASSLVPGGRSSYNEQFF. CDR3 sequence (DNA): TGTGCCAGCAGCTTAGTCCCGGGGGGCCGAAGCTCCTACAATGAGCAGTTCTTC.

This clonotype was observed at least ten times. The V gene is TRBV20-1, the J gene TRBJ2-3; D is undetermined. This CDR3 comprises 11 residues. V was cut by 0 bases and J by 12 bases, with 10 bases left in between. Looked up from germline, CDR1 is DFQATT and CDR2 is SNEGSKA (reference sequence). The DNA of the CDR3 is TGCAGTGCTAGAGATTACCCCGTTCAGTATTTT. Translating it yields CSARDYPVQYF.

Many counts were recorded for this clonotype. A read error may produce the germline difference seen at one junction end. The V call is TRBV10-3, the J call TRBJ2-3; a possible D gene is TRBD2 (7 bases). In germline, CDR1 is ENHRY, CDR2 SYGVKD. This CDR3 region has 13 residues. CDR3 residues: CALSGGAVDTQYF. The CDR3 bases are TGTGCCCTCAGTGGGGGGGCCGTAGATACGCAGTATTTT.